Reported below is one TCR beta chain. Its antigen is not known. The ends lost 5 bases at V and 7 bases at J; junction bases unmatched: 10. The CDR3 consists of 16 residues. CDR1 and CDR2 (germline): MNHEY, SMNVEV (reference sequence). The Oncomine TCR Beta short-read assay was what sequenced the DNA obtained from cultured CD4+ T cells. One entry per CDR3 protein results from TCRdb running MiXCR on the PCR reads. The repertoire holds about 14,000 distinct CDR3 sequences, roughly 51% seen once, with more than 9% in the top ten. Treatment reported: roughly 11-day PBMC culture with coronavirus spike peptide pools or control peptides (ViraFEST assay). Peptide pool stimulation in ViraFEST expanded antigen-specific T cells, whose TCRs were then sequenced. The entry originates in a study of vaccination and CD4 T cells after COVID-19. About the research overall: There were two doses of either BNT162b2 or mRNA-1273 vaccine given to participants. A median of approximately 100 days (range 35 to 161) separated diagnosis from post-COVID sampling.

This material consisted of CD4+ T cells from blood, cultured in vitro, taken before SARS-CoV-2 vaccination. The chain joins TRBV27 to TRBJ2-1; 11 nucleotides align to TRBD2. The receptor's source is a human donor who had recovered from COVID-19. The CDR3 bases are TGTGCCAGCAGTCATCGGGTAGCGGGAGGGAATAATGAGCAGTTCTTC. It yields the protein CASSHRVAGGNNEQFF.